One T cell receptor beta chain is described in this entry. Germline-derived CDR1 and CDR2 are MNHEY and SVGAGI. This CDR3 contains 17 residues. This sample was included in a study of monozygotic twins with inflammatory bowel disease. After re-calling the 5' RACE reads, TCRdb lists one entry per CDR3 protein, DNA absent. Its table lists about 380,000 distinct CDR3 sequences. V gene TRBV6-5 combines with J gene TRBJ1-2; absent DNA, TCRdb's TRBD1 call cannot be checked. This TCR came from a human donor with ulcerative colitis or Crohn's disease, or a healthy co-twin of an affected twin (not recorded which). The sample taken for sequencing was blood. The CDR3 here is CASSYSRRYTGLGGYTF.